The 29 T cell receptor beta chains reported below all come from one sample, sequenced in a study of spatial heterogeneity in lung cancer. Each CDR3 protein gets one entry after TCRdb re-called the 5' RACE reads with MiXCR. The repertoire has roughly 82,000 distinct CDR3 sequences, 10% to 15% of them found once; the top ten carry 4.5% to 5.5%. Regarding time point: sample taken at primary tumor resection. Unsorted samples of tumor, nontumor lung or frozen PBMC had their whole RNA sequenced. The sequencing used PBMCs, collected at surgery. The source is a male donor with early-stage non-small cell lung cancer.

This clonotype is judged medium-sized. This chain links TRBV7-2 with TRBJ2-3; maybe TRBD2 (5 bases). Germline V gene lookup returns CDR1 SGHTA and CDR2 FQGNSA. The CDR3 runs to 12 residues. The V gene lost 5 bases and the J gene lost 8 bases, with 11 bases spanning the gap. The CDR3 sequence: CASSPPAGTQYF. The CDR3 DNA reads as TGTGCCAGCAGCCCCCCCGCGGGTACGCAGTATTTT. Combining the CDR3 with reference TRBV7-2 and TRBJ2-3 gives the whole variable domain GAGVSQSPSNKVTEKGKDVELRCDPISGHTALYWYRQSLGQGLEFLIYFQGNSAPDKSGLPSDRFSAERTGGSVSTLTIQRTQQEDSAVYLCASSPPAGTQYFGPGTRLTVL.

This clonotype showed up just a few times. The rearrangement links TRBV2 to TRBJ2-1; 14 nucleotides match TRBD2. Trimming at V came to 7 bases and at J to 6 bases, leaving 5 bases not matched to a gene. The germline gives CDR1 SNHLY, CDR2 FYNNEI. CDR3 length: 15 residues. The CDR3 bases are TGTGCCAGCAAAACCGGGACTAGCGGGGGCAATGAGCAGTTCTTC. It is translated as CASKTGTSGGNEQFF. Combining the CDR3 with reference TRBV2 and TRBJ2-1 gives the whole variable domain EPEVTQTPSHQVTQMGQEVILRCVPISNHLYFYWYRQILGQKVEFLVSFYNNEISEKSEIFDDQFSVERPDGSNFTLKIRSTKLEDSAMYFCASKTGTSGGNEQFFGPGTRLTVL.

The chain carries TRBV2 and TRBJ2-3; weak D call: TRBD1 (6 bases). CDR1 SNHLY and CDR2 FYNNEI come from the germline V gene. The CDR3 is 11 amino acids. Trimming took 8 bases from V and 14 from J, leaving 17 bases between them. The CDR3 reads CASFNGQFLYF. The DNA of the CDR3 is TGTGCCAGCTTCAATGGACAGTTTCTGTATTTT.

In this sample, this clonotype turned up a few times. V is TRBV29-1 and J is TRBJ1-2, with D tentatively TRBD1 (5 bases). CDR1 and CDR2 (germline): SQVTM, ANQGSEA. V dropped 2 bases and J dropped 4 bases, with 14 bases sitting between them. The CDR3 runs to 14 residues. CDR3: CSVELPRVVYGYTF. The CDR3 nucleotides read TGCAGCGTTGAACTACCCAGGGTCGTCTATGGCTACACCTTC.

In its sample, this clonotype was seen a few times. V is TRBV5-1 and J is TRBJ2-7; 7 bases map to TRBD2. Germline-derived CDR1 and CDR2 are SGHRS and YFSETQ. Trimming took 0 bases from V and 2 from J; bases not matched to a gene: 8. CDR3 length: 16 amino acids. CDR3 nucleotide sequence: TGCGCCAGCAGCTTGGAGCCGTCTAGCGGAACCTACGAGCAGTACTTC. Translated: CASSLEPSSGTYEQYF.

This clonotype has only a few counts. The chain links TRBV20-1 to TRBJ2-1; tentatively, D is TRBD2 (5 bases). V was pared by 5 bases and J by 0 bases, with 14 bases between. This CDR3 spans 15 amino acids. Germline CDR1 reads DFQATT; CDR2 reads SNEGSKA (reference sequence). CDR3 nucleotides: TGCAGTGCTGAGAAAGCGGTCAGCTCCTACAATGAGCAGTTCTTC. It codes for CSAEKAVSSYNEQFF.

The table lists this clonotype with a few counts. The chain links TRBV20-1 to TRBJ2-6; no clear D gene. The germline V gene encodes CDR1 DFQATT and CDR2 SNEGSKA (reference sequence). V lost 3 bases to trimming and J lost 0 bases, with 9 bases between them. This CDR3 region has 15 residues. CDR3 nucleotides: TGCAGTGCTAGCCCCCGAGTCTCTGGGGCCAACGTCCTGACTTTC. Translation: CSASPRVSGANVLTF.

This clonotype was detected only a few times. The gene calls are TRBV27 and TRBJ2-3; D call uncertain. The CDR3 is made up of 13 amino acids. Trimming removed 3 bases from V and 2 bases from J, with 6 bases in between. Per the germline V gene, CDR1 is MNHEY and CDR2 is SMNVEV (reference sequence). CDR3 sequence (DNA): TGTGCCAGCAGTTTCCTCCCCACAGATACGCAGTATTTT. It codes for CASSFLPTDTQYF.

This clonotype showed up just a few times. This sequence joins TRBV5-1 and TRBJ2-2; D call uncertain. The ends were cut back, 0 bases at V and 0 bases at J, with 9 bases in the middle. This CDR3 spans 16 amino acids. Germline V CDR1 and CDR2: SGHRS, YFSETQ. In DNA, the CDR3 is TGCGCCAGCAGCTTGGCGGCAGCCGCGAACACCGGGGAGCTGTTTTTT. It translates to CASSLAAAANTGELFF.

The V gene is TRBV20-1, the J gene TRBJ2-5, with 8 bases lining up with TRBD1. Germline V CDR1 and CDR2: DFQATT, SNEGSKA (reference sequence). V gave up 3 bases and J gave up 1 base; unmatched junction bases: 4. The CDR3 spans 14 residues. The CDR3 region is CSASGRGRQETQYF. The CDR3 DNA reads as TGCAGTGCTAGTGGCAGGGGGCGCCAAGAGACCCAGTACTTC.

The DNA for the CDR3 is TGTGCCAGCTCACCACCCCGCCAGGGCGGCGAGCAGTACTTC. This sequence encodes CASSPPRQGGEQYF. The genes are TRBV18 and TRBJ2-7; D is possibly TRBD1 (5 bases). V lost 0 bases and J lost 6, with 12 bases in between. CDR1 and CDR2 (germline): KGHSH, LQKENI. The CDR3 sequence is 14 residues long. Complete variable domain (other parts from reference TRBV18 and TRBJ2-7): NAGVMQNPRHLVRRRGQEARLRCSPMKGHSHVYWYRQLPEEGLKFMVYLQKENIIDESGMPKERFSAEFPKEGPSILRIQQVVRGDSAAYFCASSPPRQGGEQYFGPGTRLTVT.

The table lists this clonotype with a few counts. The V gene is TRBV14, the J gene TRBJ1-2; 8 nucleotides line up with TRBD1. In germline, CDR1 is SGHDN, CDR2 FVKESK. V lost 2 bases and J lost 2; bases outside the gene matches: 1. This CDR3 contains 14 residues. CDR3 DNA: TGTGCCAGCAGCCAAAGGACAGGGAACTATGGCTACACCTTC. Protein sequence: CASSQRTGNYGYTF. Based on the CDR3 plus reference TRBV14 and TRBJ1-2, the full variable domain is EAGVTQFPSHSVIEKGQTVTLRCDPISGHDNLYWYRRVMGKEIKFLLHFVKESKQDESGMPNNRFLAERTGGTYSTLKVQPAELEDSGVYFCASSQRTGNYGYTFGSGTRLTVV.

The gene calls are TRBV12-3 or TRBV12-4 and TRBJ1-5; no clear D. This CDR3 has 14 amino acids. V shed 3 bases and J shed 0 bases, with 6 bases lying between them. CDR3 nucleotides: TGTGCCAGCAGTTTCCGGTATAGCAATCAGCCCCAGCATTTT. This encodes CASSFRYSNQPQHF.

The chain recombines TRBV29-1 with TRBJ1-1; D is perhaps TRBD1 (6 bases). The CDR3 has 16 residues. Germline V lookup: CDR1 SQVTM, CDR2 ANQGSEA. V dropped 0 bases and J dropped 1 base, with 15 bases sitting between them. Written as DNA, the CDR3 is TGCAGCGTTGAAGAGGTGGGCCAGGGGAGGAACACTGAAGCTTTCTTT. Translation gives CSVEEVGQGRNTEAFF.

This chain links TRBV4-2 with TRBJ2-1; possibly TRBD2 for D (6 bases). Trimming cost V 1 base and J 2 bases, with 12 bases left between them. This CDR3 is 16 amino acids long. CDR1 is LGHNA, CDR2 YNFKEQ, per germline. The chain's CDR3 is CASSQGVGGTYNEQFF. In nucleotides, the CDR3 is TGTGCCAGCAGCCAAGGGGTTGGGGGGACCTACAATGAGCAGTTCTTC.

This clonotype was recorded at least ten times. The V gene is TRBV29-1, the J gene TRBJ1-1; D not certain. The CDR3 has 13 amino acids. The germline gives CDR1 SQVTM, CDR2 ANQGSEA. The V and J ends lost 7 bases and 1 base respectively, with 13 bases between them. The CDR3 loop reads CSGTGIRNTEAFF. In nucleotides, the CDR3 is TGCAGCGGGACCGGGATAAGGAACACTGAAGCTTTCTTT.

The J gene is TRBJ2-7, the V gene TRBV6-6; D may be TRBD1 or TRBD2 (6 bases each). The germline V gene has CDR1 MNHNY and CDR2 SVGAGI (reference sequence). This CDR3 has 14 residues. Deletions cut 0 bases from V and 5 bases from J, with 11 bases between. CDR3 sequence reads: CASSYSRGGNEQYF. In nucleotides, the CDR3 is TGTGCCAGCAGTTACTCCAGAGGGGGGAACGAGCAGTACTTC.

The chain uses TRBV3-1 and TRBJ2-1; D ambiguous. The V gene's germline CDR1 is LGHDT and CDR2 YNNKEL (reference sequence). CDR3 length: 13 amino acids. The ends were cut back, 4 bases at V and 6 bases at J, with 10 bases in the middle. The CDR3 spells CASSRPGSNEQFF. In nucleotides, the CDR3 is TGTGCCAGCAGCCGCCCCGGCAGCAATGAGCAGTTCTTC.

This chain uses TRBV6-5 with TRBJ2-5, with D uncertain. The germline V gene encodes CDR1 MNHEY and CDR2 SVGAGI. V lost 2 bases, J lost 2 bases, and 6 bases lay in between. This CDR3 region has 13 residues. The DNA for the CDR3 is TGTGCCAGCAGTTACCAGTTTCAAGAGACCCAGTACTTC. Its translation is CASSYQFQETQYF.

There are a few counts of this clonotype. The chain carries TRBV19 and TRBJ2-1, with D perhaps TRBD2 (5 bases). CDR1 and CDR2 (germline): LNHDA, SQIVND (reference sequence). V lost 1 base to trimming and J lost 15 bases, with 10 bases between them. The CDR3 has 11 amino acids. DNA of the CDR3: TGTGCCAGTAGTATAGCCTGGACTGGGTTCTTC. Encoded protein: CASSIAWTGFF.

This CDR3 is CASSLTPEQPQHF. The CDR3 DNA is TGTGCCAGCAGCTTAACTCCGGAGCAGCCCCAGCATTTT. The V call is TRBV7-9, the J call TRBJ1-5, with unresolved D. This CDR3 contains 13 residues. Between the trimmed V and J ends, which lost 2 bases and 7 bases, there was a span of 9 bases. CDR1 is SEHNR, CDR2 FQNEAQ, per germline (reference sequence).

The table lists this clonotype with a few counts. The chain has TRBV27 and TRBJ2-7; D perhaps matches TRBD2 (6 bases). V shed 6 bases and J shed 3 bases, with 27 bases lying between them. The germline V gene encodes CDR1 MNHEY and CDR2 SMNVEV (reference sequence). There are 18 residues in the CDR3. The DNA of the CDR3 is TGTGCCAGCAGACCTGATCTCGACGGGACTGCAACTTACTACGAGCAGTACTTC. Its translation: CASRPDLDGTATYYEQYF.

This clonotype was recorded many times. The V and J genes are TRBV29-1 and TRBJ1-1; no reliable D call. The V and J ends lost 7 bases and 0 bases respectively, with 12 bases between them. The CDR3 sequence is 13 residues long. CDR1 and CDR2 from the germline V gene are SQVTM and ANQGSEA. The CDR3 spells CSAPLGMNTEAFF. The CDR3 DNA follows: TGCAGCGCCCCTTTGGGGATGAACACTGAAGCTTTCTTT.

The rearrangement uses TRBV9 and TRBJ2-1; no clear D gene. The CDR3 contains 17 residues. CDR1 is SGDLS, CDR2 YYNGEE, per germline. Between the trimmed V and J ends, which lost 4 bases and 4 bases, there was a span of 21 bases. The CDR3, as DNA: TGTGCCAGCAGCCCTACAGCTGGCCGGCGGATATACAATGAGCAGTTCTTC. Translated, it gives CASSPTAGRRIYNEQFF.

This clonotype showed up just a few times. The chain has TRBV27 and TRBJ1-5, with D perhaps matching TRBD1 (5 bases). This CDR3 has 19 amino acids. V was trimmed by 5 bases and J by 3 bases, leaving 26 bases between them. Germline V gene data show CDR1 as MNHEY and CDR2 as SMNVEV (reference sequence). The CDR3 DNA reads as TGTGCCAGCAGTATAAAGAGACAGTATGGTCGGGTTGACAATCAGCCCCAGCATTTT. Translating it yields CASSIKRQYGRVDNQPQHF.

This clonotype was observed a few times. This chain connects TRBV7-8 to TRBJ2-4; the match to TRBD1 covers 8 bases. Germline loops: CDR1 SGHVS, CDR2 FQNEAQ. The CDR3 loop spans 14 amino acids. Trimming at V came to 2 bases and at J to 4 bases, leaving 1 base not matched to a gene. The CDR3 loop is CASSLRTGKNIQYF. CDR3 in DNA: TGTGCCAGCAGCTTACGGACAGGGAAAAACATTCAGTACTTC.

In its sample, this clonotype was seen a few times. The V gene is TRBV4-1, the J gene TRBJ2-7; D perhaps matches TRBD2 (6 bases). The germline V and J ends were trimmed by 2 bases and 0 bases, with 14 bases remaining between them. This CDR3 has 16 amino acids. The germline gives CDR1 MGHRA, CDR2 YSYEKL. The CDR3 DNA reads TGCGCCAGCAGCCAACCTACTAGCCTGAGCTCCTACGAGCAGTACTTC. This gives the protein CASSQPTSLSSYEQYF.

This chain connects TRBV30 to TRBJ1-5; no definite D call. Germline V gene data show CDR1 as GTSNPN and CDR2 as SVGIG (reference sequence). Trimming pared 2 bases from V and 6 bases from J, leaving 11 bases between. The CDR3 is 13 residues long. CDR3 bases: TGTGCCTGGAGTCCTCACTCGGGTCAGCCCCAGCATTTT. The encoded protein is CAWSPHSGQPQHF.

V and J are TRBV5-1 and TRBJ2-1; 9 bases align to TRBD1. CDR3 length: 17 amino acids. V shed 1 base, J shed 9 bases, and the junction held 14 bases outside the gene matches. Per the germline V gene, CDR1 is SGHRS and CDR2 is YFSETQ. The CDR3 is CASSLYVPGQGNSEQFF. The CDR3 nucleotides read TGCGCCAGCAGCTTGTATGTCCCGGGACAGGGAAATAGTGAGCAGTTCTTC.